This T cell receptor beta chain was sequenced for a study of regulatory T cells in long-lasting Graves disease. V lost 6 bases, J lost 3 bases, and 19 bases lay in between. Germline V gene lookup returns CDR1 SGHRS and CDR2 YFSETQ. The CDR3 runs to 16 residues. The time point was: newly diagnosed GD, antithyroid drugs for less than 3 months. PBMCs were the source of the RNA used for TCR sequencing. American Thyroid Association guidelines defined Graves' disease diagnosis. This clonotype has a handful of counts. Relying on iRepertoire HTBI primers and Arm-PCR of CDR3 regions, the team built TCR beta libraries. TCRdb re-called the multiplex PCR reads with MiXCR, one entry per CDR3 protein. This sample has roughly 420,000 distinct CDR3 sequences, with about 15% found just once. Another study also made use of these data, one on T cells in Graves' hyperthyroidism and ophthalmopathy. From that paper: Used for diagnoses were clinical symptoms, serum thyroxine and TRAb, thyroid ultrasound and orbital computed tomography. First-round RT-PCR of the TCR CDR3 relied on the HTBI primer set. A median around 5.9 months before onset, the model predicted ophthalmopathy.

This receptor was identified in a woman aged 45 to 65 with Graves disease. V is TRBV5-1 and J is TRBJ2-1, with D tentatively TRBD1 (8 bases). This specimen was peripheral blood mononuclear cells (PBMCs), taken at new diagnosis, from a patient treated with antithyroid drugs. The CDR3 sequence is CASTATQGDYYNEQFF. CDR3 nucleotides: TGCGCCAGCACCGCGACACAGGGGGACTACTACAATGAGCAGTTCTTC.